Here is one T cell receptor beta chain with its context. The antigen is unknown. The sample is drawn from a study of beta chain features in type 1 diabetes. Donors underwent one heparinised blood draw, around 120 mL on average. Isolated RNA was reverse transcribed in full, so expressed TCRB transcripts were sequenced. Repertoires were generated with immunoSEQ multiplex PCR, while TCRdb's copy carries only in-frame clones and drops some. The sample lists 550,000 to 850,000 clones, around an eighth occurring once. Findings and caveats of the study: These data did not resolve whether HLA type affects TCRB rearrangement. Compared with healthy donors, patients appeared to share more similar naive, central memory and regulatory TCRB repertoires. At VDJ recombination sites, type 1 diabetes patients had fewer insertions and more deleted nucleotides. Within each of all four CD4+ subsets, Type 1 diabetes patients had TCRB CDR3s that were moderately but significantly shorter.

The CDR3 sequence is 12 residues long. With 5 bases removed from V and 6 bases from J, the gap between germline ends came to 8 bases. The germline CDR1 and CDR2 sequences are MGHDK and SYGVNS. This clonotype was obtained from a man aged 18 to 30 with type 1 diabetes. The specimen was naive CD4+ T cells from blood. V gene TRBV25-1 combines with J gene TRBJ1-5, with D unclear. The CDR3 sequence is CASSSGFQPQHF. Here the CDR3 DNA reads TGTGCCAGCAGTTCGGGATTTCAGCCCCAGCATTTT.